The 16 T cell receptor beta chains given below trace back to one sample, sequenced in a study of beta chain features in type 1 diabetes. Investigators reverse transcribed all isolated RNA, so they sequenced expressed TCRB transcripts. Assay used: immunoSEQ multiplex PCR; TCRdb lists only in-frame clones, some missing. The top ten clones hold 0.55% to 0.65% of a sample with over 150,000 clones, over 7.5% of them seen once. Source material: central memory CD4+ T cells from blood. Source of these receptors: a man between 18 and 29 years old in good health.

The V and J genes are TRBV28 and TRBJ2-5; no clear D. V lost 8 bases and J lost 4, with 14 bases in between. CDR3 length equals 13 residues. Germline CDR1 MDHEN, CDR2 SYDVKM. CDR3 loop: CASERGSLETQYF. The CDR3, as DNA: TGTGCCAGCGAGCGAGGTTCTCTAGAGACCCAGTACTTC.

This clone turned up a few times. One junction end does not reproduce the germline sequence, and a read error may be involved. The chain is built from TRBV7-7 and TRBJ2-2; the match to TRBD2 covers 7 bases. The CDR3 loop spans 16 amino acids. The germline gives CDR1 SSHAT, CDR2 FNYEAQ (reference sequence). The CDR3 loop is CASSPMGREDGGELFF. The CDR3 bases are TGTGCTAGCAGCCCCATGGGGAGGGAAGATGGCGGGGAGCTGTTTTTT.

This clone was seen repeatedly, ten times or more. The chain couples TRBV29-1 to TRBJ1-2; D may be TRBD1 (6 bases). Per the germline V gene, CDR1 is SQVTM and CDR2 is ANQGSEA. The ends were cut back, 7 bases at V and 8 bases at J, with 23 bases in the middle. The length of the CDR3 is 14 residues. The CDR3 nucleotides are TGCAGCGCGTCTTTTGGGGGCTTGGGGAGCGGCTACACCTTC. It specifies CSASFGGLGSGYTF.

This clone was counted between two and nine times. The CDR3 DNA follows: TGTGCCAGCAGCTCGACTAGCGGGGGCACAGATACGCAGTATTTT. Amino acid sequence: CASSSTSGGTDTQYF. The chain couples TRBV7-3 to TRBJ2-3; 11 bases map to TRBD2. The CDR3 is 15 residues long. In germline, CDR1 is SGHTA, CDR2 FQGTGA. V lost 4 bases, J lost 1 base, and 1 base stayed unmatched. The variable domain in full, with the rest retrieved from reference TRBV7-3 and TRBJ2-3, is GAGVSQTPSNKVTEKGKYVELRCDPISGHTALYWYRQSLGQGPEFLIYFQGTGAADDSGLPNDRFFAVRPEGSVSTLKIQRTERGDSAVYLCASSSTSGGTDTQYFGPGTRLTVL.

The table lists this clone with many counts. V is TRBV10-3 and J is TRBJ2-1; D is unresolved. The V end lost 2 bases, the J end lost 9 bases, and 5 bases lay between the germline ends. The germline gives CDR1 ENHRY, CDR2 SYGVKD. CDR3 length: 11 amino acids. CDR3 in DNA: TGTGCCATCAGTGAGGTCAGTGAGCAGTTCTTC. It translates to CAISEVSEQFF.

The gene calls are TRBV4-3 and TRBJ2-6; 8 positions agree with TRBD2. The V and J ends lost 0 bases and 4 bases, in that order; junction bases with no gene match: 5. Germline V lookup: CDR1 LGHNA, CDR2 YSLEER. CDR3 length equals 17 residues. CDR3 DNA sequence: TGCGCCAGCAGCCAAGAAATCGGGAGGGCGGGGGCCAACGTCCTGACTTTC. This encodes CASSQEIGRAGANVLTF.

This chain uses TRBV7-8 with TRBJ1-1, with a weak D call TRBD1 (5 bases). CDR1 and CDR2 from the germline V gene are SGHVS and FQNEAQ. This CDR3 contains 15 residues. Between the trimmed V and J ends, which lost 5 bases and 5 bases, there was a span of 18 bases. This CDR3 is CASSPIREVRTEAFF. The CDR3, as DNA: TGTGCCAGCAGCCCGATCAGGGAGGTTAGAACTGAAGCTTTCTTT. The whole variable domain, filled in from reference TRBV7-8 and TRBJ1-1, reads GAGVSQSPRYKVAKRGQDVALRCDPISGHVSLFWYQQALGQGPEFLTYFQNEAQLDKSGLPSDRFFAERPEGSVSTLKIQRTQQEDSAVYLCASSPIREVRTEAFFGQGTRLTVV.

This clone occurred many times. The V call is TRBV28, the J call TRBJ1-1; the D is unclear. Trimming took off 4 bases at V and 3 bases at J, with 21 bases between the two ends. CDR3 length equals 17 residues. Germline loops: CDR1 MDHEN, CDR2 SYDVKM. The CDR3 spells CASSSTSRHGGDTEAFF. In nucleotides, the CDR3 is TGTGCCAGCAGTTCAACATCTCGACATGGCGGGGACACTGAAGCTTTCTTT.

This clone showed up just a few times. This chain joins TRBV19 and TRBJ2-7; D unresolved. The CDR3 loop spans 15 amino acids. Trimming took off 5 bases at V and 3 bases at J, with 17 bases between the two ends. Germline values: CDR1 LNHDA, CDR2 SQIVND (reference sequence). The CDR3 loop is CASSVIRVPSYEQYF. CDR3 bases: TGTGCCAGTAGTGTAATCCGGGTCCCCAGCTACGAGCAGTACTTC.

This chain connects TRBV9 to TRBJ1-2, with D perhaps matching TRBD1 (6 bases). Germline loops: CDR1 SGDLS, CDR2 YYNGEE. The CDR3 is 14 amino acids. Trimming cost V 1 base and J 4 bases, with 11 bases left between them. CDR3 amino acids: CASSVLTGSYGYTF. CDR3 DNA: TGTGCCAGCAGCGTACTCACAGGGAGCTATGGCTACACCTTC.

This clone was observed at least ten times. The J gene is TRBJ2-1, the V gene TRBV7-9; the match to TRBD2 covers 10 bases. Germline CDR1 reads SEHNR; CDR2 reads FQNEAQ (reference sequence). V lost 1 base to trimming and J lost 5 bases; unmatched junction nucleotides: 11. This CDR3 is 18 amino acids long. The CDR3 reads CASSLGPASGSRNNEQFF. CDR3 in DNA: TGTGCCAGCAGCTTAGGCCCCGCTAGCGGGAGTCGTAACAATGAGCAGTTCTTC.

This clone appeared once. This chain connects TRBV11-2 to TRBJ2-3; the D gene is possibly TRBD2 (6 bases). The V and J ends lost 1 base and 1 base respectively, with 12 bases between them. Germline loops: CDR1 SGHAT, CDR2 FQNNGV. The CDR3 is 16 amino acids. CDR3 residues: CASSLGSGVRTDTQYF. CDR3 nucleotide sequence: TGTGCCAGCAGCTTAGGATCGGGGGTGCGCACAGATACGCAGTATTTT.

The chain joins TRBV2 to TRBJ2-1; 8 bases align to TRBD2. Germline lookup yields CDR1 SNHLY and CDR2 FYNNEI. The CDR3 consists of 15 residues. With V trimmed by 6 bases and J by 8 bases, 12 bases remained unmatched. The CDR3 loop is CASSDRGGVSDEQFF. CDR3 DNA sequence: TGTGCCAGCAGCGACCGGGGGGGAGTTTCTGATGAGCAGTTCTTC.

This sequence joins TRBV2 and TRBJ1-5, with TRBD1 matching 9 bases. From germline, CDR1 is SNHLY and CDR2 FYNNEI. The length of the CDR3 is 13 residues. The V and J ends lost 9 bases and 3 bases, in that order; junction bases with no gene match: 3. In nucleotides, the CDR3 is TGTGCCAGTCGGACAGGGGCCAATCAGCCCCAGCATTTT. This translates into CASRTGANQPQHF.

There are a few counts of this clone. The V and J genes are TRBV7-2 and TRBJ2-1, with 7 bases that match TRBD2. With V trimmed by 0 bases and J by 5 bases, 10 bases remained unmatched. The CDR3 is 17 amino acids. Germline values: CDR1 SGHTA, CDR2 FQGNSA. The CDR3 coding sequence is TGTGCCAGCAGCTTAGCCTTCGGGGACTACCGGAACAATGAGCAGTTCTTC. Protein product: CASSLAFGDYRNNEQFF. Supplemented by reference TRBV7-2 and TRBJ2-1, the full variable domain reads GAGVSQSPSNKVTEKGKDVELRCDPISGHTALYWYRQSLGQGLEFLIYFQGNSAPDKSGLPSDRFSAERTGGSVSTLTIQRTQQEDSAVYLCASSLAFGDYRNNEQFFGPGTRLTVL.

This clone has only a few counts. This chain links TRBV4-3 with TRBJ1-3, with D uncertain. The V gene lost 2 bases and the J gene lost 4 bases, with 12 bases spanning the gap. This CDR3 has 15 amino acids. CDR1 and CDR2 (germline): LGHNA, YSLEER. Written as DNA, the CDR3 is TGCGCCAGCAGCCAATCAACAGTCGTGGGAAACACCATATATTTT. Its protein is CASSQSTVVGNTIYF.